This T cell receptor beta chain comes out of a study of blood T cell repertoires in COVID-19. Study at large: The study drew acute and convalescent COVID-19 samples from the United States, Italy and Spain.

V shed 4 bases and J 5 bases; nucleotides not matched to a gene: 7. Germline CDR1 is SQVTM and CDR2 is ANQGSEA. This CDR3 comprises 14 residues. The assay was immunoSEQ multiplex PCR, and TCRdb's table has in-frame clones only and misses some. The sample shows about 35,000 clones, just over 85% of them seen only once. This sequence joins TRBV29-1 and TRBJ2-5; 10 bases are shared with TRBD1. The origin of this receptor is a human donor in a cohort sampled during active COVID-19. The sequenced sample was peripheral blood. The CDR3 loop is CSVGLMGQGETQYF. The CDR3, as DNA: TGCAGCGTTGGCCTGATGGGACAGGGGGAGACCCAGTACTTC.